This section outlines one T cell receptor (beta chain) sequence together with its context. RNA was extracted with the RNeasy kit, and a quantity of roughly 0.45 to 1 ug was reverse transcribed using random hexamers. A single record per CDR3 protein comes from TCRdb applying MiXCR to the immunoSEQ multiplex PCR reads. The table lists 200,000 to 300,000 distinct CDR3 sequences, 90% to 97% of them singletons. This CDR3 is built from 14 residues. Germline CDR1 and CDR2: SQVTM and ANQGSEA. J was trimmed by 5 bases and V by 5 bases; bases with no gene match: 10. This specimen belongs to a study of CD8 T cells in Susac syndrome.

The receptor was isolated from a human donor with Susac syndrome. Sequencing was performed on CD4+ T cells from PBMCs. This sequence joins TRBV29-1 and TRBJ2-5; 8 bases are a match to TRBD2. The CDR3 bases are TGCAGCGTTACCAGCGGGAGTGATTCGGAGACCCAGTACTTC. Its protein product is CSVTSGSDSETQYF.